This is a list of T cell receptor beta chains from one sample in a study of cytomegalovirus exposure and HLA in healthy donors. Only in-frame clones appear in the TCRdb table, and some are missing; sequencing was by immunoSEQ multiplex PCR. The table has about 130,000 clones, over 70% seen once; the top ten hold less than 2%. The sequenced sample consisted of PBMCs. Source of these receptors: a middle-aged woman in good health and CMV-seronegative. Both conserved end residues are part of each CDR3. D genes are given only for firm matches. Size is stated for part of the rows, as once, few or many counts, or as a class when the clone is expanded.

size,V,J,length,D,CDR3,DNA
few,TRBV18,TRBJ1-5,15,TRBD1,CASSPRDRLNQPQHF,TGTGCCAGCTCACCAAGGGACAGGCTCAATCAGCCCCAGCATTTT
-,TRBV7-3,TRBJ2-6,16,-,CASSPHGATGANGLTF,TGTGCCAGCAGCCCTCATGGTGCAACTGGGGCCAACGGCCTGACTTTC
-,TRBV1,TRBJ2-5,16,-,CTSSHPGLAAHETQYF,TGCACCAGCAGCCACCCGGGACTAGCGGCCCATGAGACCCAGTACTTC
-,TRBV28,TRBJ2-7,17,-,CASSTRGSGSPSYEQYF,TGTGCCAGCAGTACCCGGGGTAGTGGGTCCCCATCCTACGAGCAGTACTTC
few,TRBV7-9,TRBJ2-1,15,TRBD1,CSSSAGQGNYNEQFF,TGTTCCAGCAGCGCCGGACAGGGTAACTACAATGAGCAGTTCTTC
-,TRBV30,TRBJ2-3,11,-,CAWRYGFAQYF,TGTGCCTGGAGGTACGGGTTTGCGCAGTATTTT
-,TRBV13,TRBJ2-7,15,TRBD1,CASSLTGQGAYEQYF,TGTGCCAGCAGCCTGACGGGACAGGGGGCCTACGAGCAGTACTTC
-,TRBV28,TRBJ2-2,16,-,CASSLSRVGLAGELFF,TGTGCCAGCAGCCTCAGCAGGGTGGGTTTAGCCGGGGAGCTGTTTTTT
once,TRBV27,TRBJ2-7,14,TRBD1,CASSLGDRGNIRYF,TGTGCCAGCAGTTTAGGAGACAGGGGGAATATTAGATACTTC
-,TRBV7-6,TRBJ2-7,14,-,CASSGYQDRYEQYF,TGTGCCAGCAGCGGGTACCAAGACAGGTACGAGCAGTACTTC
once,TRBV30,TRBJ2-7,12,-,CAWSWGPGEQYF,TGTGCCTGGAGTTGGGGGCCGGGGGAGCAGTACTTC
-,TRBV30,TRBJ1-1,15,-,CAWSADPTGSTEAFF,TGTGCCTGGAGTGCGGATCCAACCGGGTCCACTGAAGCTTTCTTT
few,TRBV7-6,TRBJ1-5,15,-,CASSLEGREGQPQHF,TGTGCCAGCAGCTTGGAGGGGAGGGAAGGGCAGCCCCAGCATTTT
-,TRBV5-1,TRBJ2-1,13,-,CASSLVSDDEQFF,TGCGCCAGCAGCTTGGTCAGCGACGATGAGCAGTTCTTC
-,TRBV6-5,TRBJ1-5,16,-,CASRYGGALSNQPQHF,TGTGCCAGCAGGTACGGAGGGGCTCTGAGCAATCAGCCCCAGCATTTT
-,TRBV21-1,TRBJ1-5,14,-,CASSKTTANQPQHF,TGTGCCAGCAGCAAAACAACAGCTAATCAGCCCCAGCATTTT
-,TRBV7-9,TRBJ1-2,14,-,CASSPREIGYGYTF,TGTGCCAGCAGCCCCAGGGAAATTGGCTATGGCTACACCTTC
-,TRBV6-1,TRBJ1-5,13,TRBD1,CASRQGTREPQHF,TGTGCCAGCAGACAGGGGACGAGGGAGCCCCAGCATTTT
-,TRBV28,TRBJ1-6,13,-,CASSLADPRSLHF,TGTGCCAGCAGTTTAGCCGATCCGAGATCCCTCCACTTT
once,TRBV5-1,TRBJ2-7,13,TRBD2,CASSETSVHEQYF,TGCGCCAGCAGCGAGACTAGCGTACACGAGCAGTACTTC
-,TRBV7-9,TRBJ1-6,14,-,CASRSGGADSPLHF,TGTGCCAGCAGATCGGGGGGCGCTGATTCACCCCTCCACTTT
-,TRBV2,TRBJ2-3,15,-,CASSETGTTTDTQYF,TGTGCCAGCAGTGAAACAGGGACGACTACAGATACGCAGTATTTT
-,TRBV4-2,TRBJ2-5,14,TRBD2,CASSREGTGETQYF,TGTGCCAGCTCCAGGGAGGGGACGGGAGAGACCCAGTACTTC
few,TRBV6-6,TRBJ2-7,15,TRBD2,CASMTAGGSSYEQYF,TGTGCCAGCATGACGGCGGGAGGGAGCTCCTACGAGCAGTACTTC
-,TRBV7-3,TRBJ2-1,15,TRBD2,CASSPGLAAGEEQFF,TGTGCCAGCAGCCCGGGACTAGCGGCGGGAGAGGAGCAGTTCTTC
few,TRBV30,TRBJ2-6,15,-,CAWTAGHSGANGLTF,TGTGCCTGGACCGCCGGGCACTCTGGGGCCAACGGCCTGACTTTC
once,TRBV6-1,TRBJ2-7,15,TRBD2,CASSGNSGSSYEQYF,TGTGCCAGCAGTGGGAATAGCGGGAGCTCCTACGAGCAGTACTTC
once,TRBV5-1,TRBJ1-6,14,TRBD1,CASNTGQSYSPLHF,TGCGCCAGCAACACGGGACAGTCTTATTCACCCCTCCACTTT
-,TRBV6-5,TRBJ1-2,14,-,CASSPMGRWSGNTF,TGTGCCAGCAGCCCAATGGGGCGGTGGAGTGGAAACACCTTC
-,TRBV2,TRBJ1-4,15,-,CASKYFVQANEKLFF,TGTGCCAGCAAATACTTTGTTCAGGCTAATGAAAAACTGTTTTTT
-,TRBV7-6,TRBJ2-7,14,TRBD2,CASSYGLAGGEQYF,TGTGCCAGCAGCTACGGACTAGCGGGAGGCGAGCAGTACTTC